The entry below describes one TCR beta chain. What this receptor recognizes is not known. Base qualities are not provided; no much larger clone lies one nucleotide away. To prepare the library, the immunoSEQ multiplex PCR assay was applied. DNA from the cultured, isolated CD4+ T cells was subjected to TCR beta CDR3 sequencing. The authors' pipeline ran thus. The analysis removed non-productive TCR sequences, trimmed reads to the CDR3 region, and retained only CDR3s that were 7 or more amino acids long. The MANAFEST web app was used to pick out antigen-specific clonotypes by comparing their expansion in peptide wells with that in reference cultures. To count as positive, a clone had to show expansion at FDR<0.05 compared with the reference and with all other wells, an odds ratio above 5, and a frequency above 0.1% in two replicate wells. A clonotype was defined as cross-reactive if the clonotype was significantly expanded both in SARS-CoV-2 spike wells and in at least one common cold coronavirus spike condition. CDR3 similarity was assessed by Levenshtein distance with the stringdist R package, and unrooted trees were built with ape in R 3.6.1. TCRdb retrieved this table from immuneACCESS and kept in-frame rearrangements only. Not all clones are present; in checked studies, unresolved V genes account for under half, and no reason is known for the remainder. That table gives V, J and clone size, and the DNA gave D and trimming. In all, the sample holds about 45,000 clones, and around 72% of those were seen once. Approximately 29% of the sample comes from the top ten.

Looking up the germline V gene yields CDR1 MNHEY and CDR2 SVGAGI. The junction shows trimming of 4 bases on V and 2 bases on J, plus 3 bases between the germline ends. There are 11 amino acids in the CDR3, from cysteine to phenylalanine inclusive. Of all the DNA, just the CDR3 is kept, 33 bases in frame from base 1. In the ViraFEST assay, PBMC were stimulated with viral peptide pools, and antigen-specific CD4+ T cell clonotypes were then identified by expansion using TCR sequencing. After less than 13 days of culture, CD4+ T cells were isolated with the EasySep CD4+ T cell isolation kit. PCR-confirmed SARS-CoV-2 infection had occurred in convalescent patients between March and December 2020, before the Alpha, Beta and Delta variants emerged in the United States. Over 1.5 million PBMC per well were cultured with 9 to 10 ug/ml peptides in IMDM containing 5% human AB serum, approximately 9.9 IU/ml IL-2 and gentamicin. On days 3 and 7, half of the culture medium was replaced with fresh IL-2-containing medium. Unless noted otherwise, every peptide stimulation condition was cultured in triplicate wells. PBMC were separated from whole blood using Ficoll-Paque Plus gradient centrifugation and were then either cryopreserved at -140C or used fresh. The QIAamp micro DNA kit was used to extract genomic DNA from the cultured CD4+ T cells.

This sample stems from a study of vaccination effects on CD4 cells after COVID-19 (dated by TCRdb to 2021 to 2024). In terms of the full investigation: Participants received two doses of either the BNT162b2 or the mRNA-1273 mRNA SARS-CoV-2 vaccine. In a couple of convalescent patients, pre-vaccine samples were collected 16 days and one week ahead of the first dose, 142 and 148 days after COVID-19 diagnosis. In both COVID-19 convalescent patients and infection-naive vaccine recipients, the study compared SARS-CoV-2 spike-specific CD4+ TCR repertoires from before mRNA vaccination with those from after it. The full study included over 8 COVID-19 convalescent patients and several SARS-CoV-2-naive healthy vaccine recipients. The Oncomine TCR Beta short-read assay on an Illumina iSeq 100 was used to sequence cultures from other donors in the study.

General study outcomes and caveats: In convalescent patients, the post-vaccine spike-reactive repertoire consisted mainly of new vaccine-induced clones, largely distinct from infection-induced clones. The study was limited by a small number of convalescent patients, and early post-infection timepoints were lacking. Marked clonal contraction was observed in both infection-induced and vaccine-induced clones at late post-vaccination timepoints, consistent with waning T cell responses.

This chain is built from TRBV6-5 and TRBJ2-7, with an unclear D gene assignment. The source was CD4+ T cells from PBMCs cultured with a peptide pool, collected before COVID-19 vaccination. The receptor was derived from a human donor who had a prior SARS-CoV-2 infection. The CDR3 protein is CASSWAYEQYF. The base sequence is TGTGCCAGCAGTTGGGCCTACGAGCAGTACTTC.